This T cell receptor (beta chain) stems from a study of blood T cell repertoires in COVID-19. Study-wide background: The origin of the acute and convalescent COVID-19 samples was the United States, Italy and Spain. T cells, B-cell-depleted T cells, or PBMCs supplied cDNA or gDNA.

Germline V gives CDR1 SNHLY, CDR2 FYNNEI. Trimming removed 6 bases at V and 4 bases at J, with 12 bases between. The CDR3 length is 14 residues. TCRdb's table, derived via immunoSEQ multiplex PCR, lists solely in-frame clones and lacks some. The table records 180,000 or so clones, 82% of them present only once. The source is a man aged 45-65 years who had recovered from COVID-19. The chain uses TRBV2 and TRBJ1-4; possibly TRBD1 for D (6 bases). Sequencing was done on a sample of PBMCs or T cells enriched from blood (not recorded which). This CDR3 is CASRAGANNEKLFF. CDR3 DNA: TGTGCCAGCAGAGCAGGGGCTAATAATGAAAAACTGTTTTTT.